This T cell receptor beta chain was retrieved from a study of blood T cell repertoires in COVID-19. Study at large: Researchers got acute and convalescent COVID-19 samples from the United States, Italy and Spain. Nucleic acid was either cDNA or gDNA, and it came from T cells, B-cell-depleted T cells, or PBMCs.

Authors' data handling: How many nucleated cells were present was estimated from reference gene primer amplification. The data were produced by immunoSEQ multiplex PCR, yet TCRdb's version contains in-frame clones alone and is incomplete. D and trimming come from the DNA, and the V and J calls and clone size come from that table. The repertoire holds under 200,000 clones, with about 82% as singletons. V was clipped by 2 bases and J by 4 bases, with 7 bases between them. This CDR3 region has 12 residues. Germline assignment: CDR1 SGHDT and CDR2 YYEEEE. The sample holds many counts of this clone. Material: peripheral blood. The V and J genes are TRBV5-6 and TRBJ2-7, with D perhaps TRBD1 (6 bases). The receptor's source is a woman aged 30 to 39 with acute or convalescent COVID-19. As DNA, the CDR3 is TGTGCCAGCAGCTTAGGACAGTACGAGCAGTACTTC. Its translation is CASSLGQYEQYF.